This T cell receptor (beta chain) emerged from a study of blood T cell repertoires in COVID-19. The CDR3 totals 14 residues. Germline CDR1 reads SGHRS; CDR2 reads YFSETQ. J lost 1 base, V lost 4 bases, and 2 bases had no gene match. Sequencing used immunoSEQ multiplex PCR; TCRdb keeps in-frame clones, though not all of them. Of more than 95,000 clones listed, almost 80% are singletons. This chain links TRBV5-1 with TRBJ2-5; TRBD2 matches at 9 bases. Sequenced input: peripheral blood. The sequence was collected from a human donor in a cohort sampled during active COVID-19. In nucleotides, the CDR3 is TGCGCCAGCAGCATGACTAGCGGCCAAGAGACCCAGTACTTC. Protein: CASSMTSGQETQYF.